This record concerns one T cell receptor beta chain sequence. Its antigen remains unidentified. The record originates from a study of regulatory dendritic cells for organ transplantation. Study in general: On day 6, the dendritic cells were exposed to LPS.

Sorted T cells were CFSE-labeled and cultured 5 days with allogeneic regulatory or mature dendritic cells at 1:10. Naive CD45RA+ and memory CD45RO+ CD4+ or CD8+ T cells were FACS-sorted. The repertoire was sequenced with immunoSEQ multiplex PCR; TCRdb's copy has only in-frame clones and lacks some. The sample records about 21,000 clones, 65% to 90% being singletons. The study's findings and limits: Mature dendritic cells appeared to drive more memory CD8+ clonal expansion than regulatory ones. The most alloreactive TCR clonotypes were found in resting memory CD8+ cells.

Trimming took 0 bases from V and 6 from J, leaving 9 bases between them. The CDR3 has 13 residues. The germline V gene has CDR1 SGDLS and CDR2 YYNGEE. This receptor was taken from a human donor in good health. This chain joins TRBV9 and TRBJ1-1; D perhaps matches TRBD1 (6 bases). Specimen: naive CD4+ T cells from blood cultured with dendritic cells. The subset was: CD45RA+ naive T cells. CDR3 region: CASSVVAGAEAFF. The DNA of the CDR3 is TGTGCCAGCAGCGTAGTGGCAGGGGCTGAAGCTTTCTTT.